In this sample, the clone carrying this T cell receptor (beta chain) turned up many times. The data stem from a study of human T cells and chemical hapten exposure. The overall study: The variation in per-sample TCR yields arose mainly from small differences in pooled library volumes.

This sample's time point: patch test 2, 6 weeks after DPC sensitization. Noted treatment: therapeutic diphenylcyclopropenone sensitization with weekly scalp DPC. The CDR3 is 18 amino acids. Trimming cost V 2 bases and J 3 bases, with 20 bases left between them. Germline values: CDR1 KGHSH, CDR2 LQKENI. TCRdb redid the calling of the RACE reads with MiXCR, one entry per CDR3 protein. Of a few hundred thousand distinct CDR3 sequences listed, about 6% were seen once; the top ten hold around 5.8%. This receptor was taken from a woman aged 18-35 years with alopecia areata. Some clones in this sample may be carry-over from other donors' samples. The gene calls are TRBV18 and TRBJ1-5; maybe TRBD1 (5 bases). The source material was whole blood, sampled in connection with sensitization to the hapten diphenylcyclopropenone (DPC). This CDR3 is CASSPGPRDPKPNQPQHF. The CDR3 DNA reads as TGTGCCAGCTCACCAGGACCCCGGGACCCGAAGCCCAATCAGCCCCAGCATTTT.